Described below is a single T cell receptor beta chain sequence and its context. V was shortened by 2 bases and J by 5 bases, with 10 bases between the two germline ends. Germline lookup yields CDR1 SGHNT and CDR2 YENEEA. This CDR3 has 13 residues. Libraries were prepared by immunoSEQ multiplex PCR; TCRdb keeps only in-frame clonotypes and omits some of them. The table includes more than 200,000 clones, about 88% detected once. The data were taken from a study of blood T cell repertoires in COVID-19. The sample consisted of PBMCs or T cells enriched from blood (not recorded which). The TCR originated in a woman aged 50 to 60 who had recovered from COVID-19. This rearrangement joins TRBV11-3 to TRBJ2-7, with D possibly being TRBD2 (5 bases). CDR3 sequence reads: CASSLSSGDEQYF. The CDR3 nucleotides are TGTGCCAGCAGCTTATCTTCCGGGGACGAGCAGTACTTC. Based on the CDR3 plus reference TRBV11-3 and TRBJ2-7, the full variable domain is EAGVVQSPRYKIIEKKQPVAFWCNPISGHNTLYWYLQNLGQGPELLIRYENEEAVDDSQLPKDRFSAERLKGVDSTLKIQPAELGDSAVYLCASSLSSGDEQYFGPGTRLTVT.